This T cell receptor beta chain comes out of a study of OX40 agonist ivuxolimab in advanced cancers. Study-level information: Patients received the agonistic anti-OX40 (CD134) antibody ivuxolimab. Of the participants, roughly 40% had some prior anti-PD-1, anti-PD-L1 or anti-CTLA-4 therapy, which was allowed. Patients with hepatocellular carcinoma, melanoma, renal cell or head and neck cancer made up the dose-escalation patients. The study's findings and limits: Dosing at 0.1 to 3.0 mg/kg was accompanied by clonal expansion of CD4+ and CD8+ blood T cells by week 6.

Sequencing used immunoSEQ multiplex PCR; TCRdb keeps in-frame clones, though not all of them. The repertoire holds some 52,000 clones, with 90% to 95% as singletons. Worth noting for this clone: Its antigen is unidentified.

Germline assignment: CDR1 SGHDN and CDR2 FVKESK. Trimming took 2 bases from V and 12 from J, leaving 19 bases between them. This CDR3 region has 15 residues. This sequence was found in an adult with an advanced solid tumor such as melanoma, head and neck, liver or kidney cancer. The rearrangement joins TRBV14 to TRBJ1-4; D perhaps matches TRBD1 (5 bases). Sequencing used CD4+ or CD8+ T cells sorted from blood, obtained in a trial of the OX40 agonist ivuxolimab. CDR3 in amino acids: CASSQKLTVDKELFF. DNA of the CDR3: TGTGCCAGCAGCCAAAAACTGACAGTGGACAAAGAACTGTTTTTT. Full variable domain (remainder filled in from reference TRBV14 and TRBJ1-4): EAGVTQFPSHSVIEKGQTVTLRCDPISGHDNLYWYRRVMGKEIKFLLHFVKESKQDESGMPNNRFLAERTGGTYSTLKVQPAELEDSGVYFCASSQKLTVDKELFFGSGTQLSVL.